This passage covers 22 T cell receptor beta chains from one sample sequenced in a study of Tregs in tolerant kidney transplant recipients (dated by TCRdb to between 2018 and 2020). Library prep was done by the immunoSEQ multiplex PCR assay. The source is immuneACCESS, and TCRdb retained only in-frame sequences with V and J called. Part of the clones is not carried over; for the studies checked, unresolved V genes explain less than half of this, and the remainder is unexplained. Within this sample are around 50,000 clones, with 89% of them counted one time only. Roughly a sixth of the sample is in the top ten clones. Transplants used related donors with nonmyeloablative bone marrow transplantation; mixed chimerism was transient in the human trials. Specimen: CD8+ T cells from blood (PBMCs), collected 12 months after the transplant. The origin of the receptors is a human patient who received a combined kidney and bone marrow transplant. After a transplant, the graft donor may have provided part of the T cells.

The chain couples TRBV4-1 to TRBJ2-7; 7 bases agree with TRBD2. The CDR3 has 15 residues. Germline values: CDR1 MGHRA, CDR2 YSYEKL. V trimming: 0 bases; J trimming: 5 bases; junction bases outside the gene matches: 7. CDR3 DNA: TGCGCCAGCAGCCAAGAAATACGGGAGGCGGACGAGCAGTACTTC. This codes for CASSQEIREADEQYF.

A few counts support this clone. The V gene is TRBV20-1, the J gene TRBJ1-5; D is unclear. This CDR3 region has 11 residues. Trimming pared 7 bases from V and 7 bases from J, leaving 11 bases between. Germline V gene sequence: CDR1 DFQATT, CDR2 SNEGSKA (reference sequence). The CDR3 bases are TGCAGTGTCCCGGTGGGCCAGCCCCAGCATTTT. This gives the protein CSVPVGQPQHF.

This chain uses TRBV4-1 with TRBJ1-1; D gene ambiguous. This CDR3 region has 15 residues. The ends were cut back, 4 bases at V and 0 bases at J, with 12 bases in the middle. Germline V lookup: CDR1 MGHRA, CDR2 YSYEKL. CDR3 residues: CASSPPLGMNTEAFF. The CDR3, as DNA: TGCGCCAGCAGCCCCCCCTTGGGCATGAACACTGAAGCTTTCTTT.

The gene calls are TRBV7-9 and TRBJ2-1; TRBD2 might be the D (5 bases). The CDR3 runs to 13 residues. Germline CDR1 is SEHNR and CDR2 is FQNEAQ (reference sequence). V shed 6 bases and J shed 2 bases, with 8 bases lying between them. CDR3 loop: CASRDGTYNEQFF. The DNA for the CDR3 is TGTGCCAGCAGGGACGGGACCTACAATGAGCAGTTCTTC.

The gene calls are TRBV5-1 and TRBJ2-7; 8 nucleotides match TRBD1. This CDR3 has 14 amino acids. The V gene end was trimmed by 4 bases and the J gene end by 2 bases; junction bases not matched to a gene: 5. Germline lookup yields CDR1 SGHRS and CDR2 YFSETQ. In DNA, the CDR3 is TGCGCCAGCAGCACGTGGACAGGGACCTACGAGCAGTACTTC. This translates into CASSTWTGTYEQYF.

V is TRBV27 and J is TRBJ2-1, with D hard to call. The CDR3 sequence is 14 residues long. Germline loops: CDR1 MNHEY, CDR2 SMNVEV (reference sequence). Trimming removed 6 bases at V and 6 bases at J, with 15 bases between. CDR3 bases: TGTGCCAGCAGGACCGCTAGTAACTCCAATGAGCAGTTCTTC. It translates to CASRTASNSNEQFF.

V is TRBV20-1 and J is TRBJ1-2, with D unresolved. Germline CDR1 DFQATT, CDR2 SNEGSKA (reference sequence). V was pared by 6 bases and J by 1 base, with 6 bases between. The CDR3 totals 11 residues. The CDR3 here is CSALINYGYTF. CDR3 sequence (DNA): TGCAGTGCGCTAATTAACTATGGCTACACCTTC.

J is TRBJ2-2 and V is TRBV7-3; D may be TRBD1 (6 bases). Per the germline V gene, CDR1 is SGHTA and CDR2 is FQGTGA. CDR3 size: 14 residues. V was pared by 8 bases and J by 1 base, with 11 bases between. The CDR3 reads CASHQGQNTGELFF. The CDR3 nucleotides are TGTGCCAGCCACCAGGGACAGAACACCGGGGAGCTGTTTTTT. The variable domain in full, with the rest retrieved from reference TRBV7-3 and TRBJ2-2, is GAGVSQTPSNKVTEKGKYVELRCDPISGHTALYWYRQSLGQGPEFLIYFQGTGAADDSGLPNDRFFAVRPEGSVSTLKIQRTERGDSAVYLCASHQGQNTGELFFGEGSRLTVL.

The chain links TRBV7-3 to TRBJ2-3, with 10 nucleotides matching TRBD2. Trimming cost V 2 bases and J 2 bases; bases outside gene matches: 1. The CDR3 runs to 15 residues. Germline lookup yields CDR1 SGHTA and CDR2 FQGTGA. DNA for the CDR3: TGTGCCAGCAGCTTACTAGCGGGAGTCACAGATACGCAGTATTTT. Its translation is CASSLLAGVTDTQYF. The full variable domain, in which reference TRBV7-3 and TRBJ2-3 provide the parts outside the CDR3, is GAGVSQTPSNKVTEKGKYVELRCDPISGHTALYWYRQSLGQGPEFLIYFQGTGAADDSGLPNDRFFAVRPEGSVSTLKIQRTERGDSAVYLCASSLLAGVTDTQYFGPGTRLTVL.

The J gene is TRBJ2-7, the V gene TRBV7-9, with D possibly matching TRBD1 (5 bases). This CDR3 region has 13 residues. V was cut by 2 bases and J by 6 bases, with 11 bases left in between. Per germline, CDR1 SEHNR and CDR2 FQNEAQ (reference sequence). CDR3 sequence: CASSLMLGVEQYF. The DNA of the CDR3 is TGTGCCAGCAGCTTAATGTTAGGGGTCGAGCAGTACTTC.

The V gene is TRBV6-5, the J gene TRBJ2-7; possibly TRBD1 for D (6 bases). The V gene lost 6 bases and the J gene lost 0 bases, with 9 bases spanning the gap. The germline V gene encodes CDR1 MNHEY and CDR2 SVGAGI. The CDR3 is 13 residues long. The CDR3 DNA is TGTGCCAGCAGGGACAGTTACTCCTACGAGCAGTACTTC. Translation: CASRDSYSYEQYF.

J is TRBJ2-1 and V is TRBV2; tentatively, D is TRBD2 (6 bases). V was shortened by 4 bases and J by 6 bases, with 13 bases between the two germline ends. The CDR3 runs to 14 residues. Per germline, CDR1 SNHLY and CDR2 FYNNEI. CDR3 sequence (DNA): TGTGCCAGCAGTGGGGACTCCCTCCCCAATGAGCAGTTCTTC. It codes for CASSGDSLPNEQFF.

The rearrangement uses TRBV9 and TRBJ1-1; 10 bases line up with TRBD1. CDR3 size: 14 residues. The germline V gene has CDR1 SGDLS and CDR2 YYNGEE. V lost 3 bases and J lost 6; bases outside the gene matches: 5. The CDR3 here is CASSGKTGGSEAFF. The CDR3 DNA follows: TGTGCCAGCAGCGGGAAGACAGGGGGCTCTGAAGCTTTCTTT.

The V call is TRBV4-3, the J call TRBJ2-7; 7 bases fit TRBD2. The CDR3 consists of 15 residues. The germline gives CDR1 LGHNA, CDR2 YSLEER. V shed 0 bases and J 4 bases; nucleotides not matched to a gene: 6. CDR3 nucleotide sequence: TGCGCCAGCAGCCAAGACCCGGGAGCGGGGTACGAGCAGTACTTC. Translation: CASSQDPGAGYEQYF.

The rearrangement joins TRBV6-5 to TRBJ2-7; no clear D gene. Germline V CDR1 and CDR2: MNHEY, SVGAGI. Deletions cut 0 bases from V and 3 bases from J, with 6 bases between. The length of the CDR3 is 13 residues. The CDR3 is CASSYSMSYEQYF. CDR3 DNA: TGTGCCAGCAGTTACTCGATGAGCTACGAGCAGTACTTC.

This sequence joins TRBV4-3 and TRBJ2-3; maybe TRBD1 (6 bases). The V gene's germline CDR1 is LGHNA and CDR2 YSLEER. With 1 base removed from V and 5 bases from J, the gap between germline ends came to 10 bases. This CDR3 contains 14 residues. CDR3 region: CASSQGQAVDTQYF. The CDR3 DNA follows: TGCGCCAGCAGCCAAGGACAGGCGGTAGATACGCAGTATTTT.

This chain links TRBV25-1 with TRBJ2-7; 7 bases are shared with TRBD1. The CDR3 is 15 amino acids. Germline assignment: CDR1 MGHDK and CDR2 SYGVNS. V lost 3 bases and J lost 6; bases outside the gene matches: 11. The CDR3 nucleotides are TGTGCCAGCAGTGAGCCCATTCTACAGGGGTTCGAGCAGTACTTC. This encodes CASSEPILQGFEQYF.

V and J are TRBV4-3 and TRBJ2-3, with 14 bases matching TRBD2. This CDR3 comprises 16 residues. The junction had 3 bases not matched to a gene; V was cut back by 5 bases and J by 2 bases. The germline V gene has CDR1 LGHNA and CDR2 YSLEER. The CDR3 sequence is CASSLGLAGVTDTQYF. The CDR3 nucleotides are TGCGCCAGCAGCTTGGGACTAGCGGGGGTCACAGATACGCAGTATTTT.

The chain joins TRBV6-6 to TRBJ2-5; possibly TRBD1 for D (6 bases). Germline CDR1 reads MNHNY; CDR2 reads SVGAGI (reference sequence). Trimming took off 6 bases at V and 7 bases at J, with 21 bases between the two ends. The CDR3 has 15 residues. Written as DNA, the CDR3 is TGTGCCAGCAGAGCTATCGAGGACAGTCATAGGACCCAGTACTTC. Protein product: CASRAIEDSHRTQYF.

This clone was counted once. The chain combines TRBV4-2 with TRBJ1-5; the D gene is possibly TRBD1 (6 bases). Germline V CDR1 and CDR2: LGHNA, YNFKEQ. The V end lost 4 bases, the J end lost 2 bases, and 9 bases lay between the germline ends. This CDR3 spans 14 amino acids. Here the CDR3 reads CASSPNRGNQPQHF. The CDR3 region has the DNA TGTGCCAGCAGCCCAAACAGGGGCAATCAGCCCCAGCATTTT.

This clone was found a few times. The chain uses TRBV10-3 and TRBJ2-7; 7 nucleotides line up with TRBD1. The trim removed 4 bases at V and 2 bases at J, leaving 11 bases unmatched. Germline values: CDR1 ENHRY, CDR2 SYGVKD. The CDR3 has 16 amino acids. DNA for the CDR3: TGTGCCATCAGTGGATACTCCGGGACAGCAACCTACGAGCAGTACTTC. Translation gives CAISGYSGTATYEQYF.

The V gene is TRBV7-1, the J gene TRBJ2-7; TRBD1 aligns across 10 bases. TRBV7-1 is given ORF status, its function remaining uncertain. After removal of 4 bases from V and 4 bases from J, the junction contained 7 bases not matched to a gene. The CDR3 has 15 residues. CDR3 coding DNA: TGTGCCAGCAGCTTCGGGACAGGGGACGGGTACGAGCAGTACTTC. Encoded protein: CASSFGTGDGYEQYF.